The 8 T cell receptor beta chains below were found in one sample sequenced in a study of control samples from healthy donors and cancer patients. Clones were sequenced by immunoSEQ multiplex PCR, and TCRdb holds only the in-frame ones, with some missing. The sample includes 150,000 or so clones, roughly 93% of them seen just once. Sequencing was done on a sample of blood. The source is a man aged 18 to 30 in good health.

The rearrangement uses TRBV7-3 and TRBJ1-1, with D possibly being TRBD1 (6 bases). The germline gives CDR1 SGHTA, CDR2 FQGTGA. The CDR3 loop spans 18 amino acids. V was trimmed by 3 bases and J by 4 bases, leaving 24 bases between them. As DNA, the CDR3 is TGTGCCAGCAGCTTTTCCCGTCCCTGGTCCGGCAGGGGCACTGAAGCTTTCTTT. It specifies CASSFSRPWSGRGTEAFF.

The chain combines TRBV18 with TRBJ1-1; D not resolved. The germline V and J ends were trimmed by 3 bases and 0 bases, with 8 bases remaining between them. The CDR3 contains 14 residues. Germline V lookup: CDR1 KGHSH, CDR2 LQKENI. The CDR3 sequence is CASSPDLMNTEAFF. CDR3 coding DNA: TGTGCCAGCTCACCCGACCTTATGAACACTGAAGCTTTCTTT.

This chain uses TRBV30 with TRBJ2-7, with 8 bases that match TRBD2. Germline lookup yields CDR1 GTSNPN and CDR2 SVGIG (reference sequence). The V segment lost 3 bases and the J segment 0 bases; nucleotides outside the gene matches: 4. The CDR3 is 14 amino acids. The CDR3 coding sequence is TGTGCCTGGAGCCGGGGGGGAGTCTCCTACGAGCAGTACTTC. Translating gives CAWSRGGVSYEQYF.

This clone was seen a handful of times. J is TRBJ2-1 and V is TRBV6-2 or TRBV6-3; no reliable D call. Between the trimmed V and J ends, which lost 0 bases and 7 bases, there was a span of 4 bases. Germline assignment: CDR1 MNHEY and CDR2 SVGEGT. The CDR3 runs 12 residues. CDR3 sequence reads: CASSYSHNEQFF. Here the CDR3 DNA reads TGTGCCAGCAGTTACTCGCATAATGAGCAGTTCTTC.

The rearrangement links TRBV5-1 to TRBJ2-1; the D is unclear. V shed 0 bases and J shed 0 bases, with 10 bases lying between them. This CDR3 contains 16 residues. Germline-derived CDR1 and CDR2 are SGHRS and YFSETQ. The chain's CDR3 is CASSLGGRRSYNEQFF. Written as DNA, the CDR3 is TGCGCCAGCAGCTTGGGCGGCCGCCGCTCCTACAATGAGCAGTTCTTC.

The V gene is TRBV9, the J gene TRBJ2-2; 8 bases are shared with TRBD2. Germline-derived CDR1 and CDR2 are SGDLS and YYNGEE. The V and J ends lost 6 bases and 4 bases, in that order; junction bases with no gene match: 8. The CDR3 is 15 amino acids. The CDR3 DNA reads TGTGCCAGCACCCCAGATGGGACTAGCACCGGGGAGCTGTTTTTT. It specifies CASTPDGTSTGELFF.

This clone was seen once. The V gene is TRBV4-3, the J gene TRBJ2-1, with no clear D. This CDR3 has 13 residues. Per the germline V gene, CDR1 is LGHNA and CDR2 is YSLEER. The ends were cut back, 0 bases at V and 10 bases at J, with 10 bases in the middle. The CDR3 sequence: CASSQDGVQEQFF. The CDR3 nucleotides are TGCGCCAGCAGCCAAGATGGGGTCCAGGAGCAGTTCTTC.

The chain employs TRBV12-3 or TRBV12-4 and TRBJ2-7; D uncertain. Trimming stripped 3 bases from V and 9 bases from J, with 12 bases between. This CDR3 contains 12 residues. The CDR3 is CASSLTGQLQYF. CDR3 in DNA: TGTGCCAGCAGTTTGACCGGGCAGTTGCAGTACTTC.